These T cell receptor beta chains were read from a single sample in a study of T cells after posttransplantation cyclophosphamide. Clones were sequenced by immunoSEQ multiplex PCR, and TCRdb holds only the in-frame ones, with some missing. The profile covers some 14,000 clones, with roughly 80% appearing a single time and around 5% taken by the ten largest. The material was PBMCs, obtained roughly 57 weeks after allogeneic stem cell transplant with calcineurin inhibitor and methotrexate. Receptors originate from a male patient in his late teens or twenties who received an allogeneic stem cell transplant from a related donor, was CMV-positive, and had no GVHD. Some T cells may have come from the graft donor. Both conserved end residues are part of each CDR3. The order of the fields is V gene, J gene, CDR3 protein.

V gene: TRBV28; J gene: TRBJ2-1; CDR3 protein: CASRSGLAGPSYSEQFF
V gene: TRBV5-1; J gene: TRBJ2-7; CDR3 protein: CASSARTERSYEQYF
V gene: TRBV6-5; J gene: TRBJ2-1; CDR3 protein: CASSLNLAGSSEQFF
V gene: TRBV5-1; J gene: TRBJ2-7; CDR3 protein: CASSLMGDSLAYEQYF
V gene: TRBV20-1; J gene: TRBJ2-5; CDR3 protein: CSARALETQYF
V gene: TRBV6-5; J gene: -; CDR3 protein: CASRPPRGGSEQYF
V gene: TRBV4-2; J gene: TRBJ1-6; CDR3 protein: CASSQGSTDGHSPLHF
V gene: TRBV4-1; J gene: TRBJ2-7; CDR3 protein: CASSQVTGGRNEQYF
V gene: TRBV9; J gene: TRBJ2-2; CDR3 protein: CASSVGAHGELFF
V gene: TRBV7-2; J gene: TRBJ1-5; CDR3 protein: CASSLGGQSNQPQHF
V gene: TRBV4-3; J gene: TRBJ1-2; CDR3 protein: CASSQDWRDLFGGYTF
V gene: TRBV5-4; J gene: TRBJ1-1; CDR3 protein: CASSIRQAGDTEAFF
V gene: TRBV19; J gene: TRBJ2-1; CDR3 protein: CASSAAGVMVEEQFF
V gene: TRBV7-2; J gene: TRBJ2-2; CDR3 protein: CASSFRTNRNTGELFF
V gene: TRBV2; J gene: TRBJ2-6; CDR3 protein: CASSEVGANVLTF
V gene: TRBV9; J gene: TRBJ2-7; CDR3 protein: CASSPWEGPKSGEQYF
V gene: TRBV7-2; J gene: TRBJ2-3; CDR3 protein: CASGKRGLETDTQYF
V gene: TRBV25-1; J gene: TRBJ2-4; CDR3 protein: CASKASGSRLAKNIQYF
V gene: TRBV5-4; J gene: TRBJ2-2; CDR3 protein: CASSSIGRGANTGELFF
V gene: TRBV7-9; J gene: TRBJ2-2; CDR3 protein: CASSPGGGRTGELFF
V gene: TRBV5-1; J gene: TRBJ1-6; CDR3 protein: CASSLPSNNSPLHF
V gene: TRBV7-8; J gene: TRBJ2-1; CDR3 protein: CASSLGGSAINEQFF